The clone carrying this T cell receptor (beta chain) was detected ten times or more. The target antigen is unknown. This CDR3 spans 13 amino acids. Germline V gives CDR1 MNHNY, CDR2 SVGAGI (reference sequence). V lost 8 bases, J lost 8 bases, and 6 bases stayed unmatched. The data were obtained in a study of T cell repertoires in cytomegalovirus infection. Whole-study context: Carrying CMV and the relevant HLA type showed in public TCR beta signatures. Study observations and caveats: The ex vivo response was dominated by HLA-C-restricted CMV-specific TCR beta clonotypes.

TCRdb re-derived calls from the reads in MiXCR, one entry per CDR3 protein. This sample yields roughly 230,000 distinct CDR3 sequences, of which about a sixth are seen a single time; less than 50% belongs to the top ten. The sequenced sample was CD8+ T cells from PBMCs. The chain is built from TRBV6-6 and TRBJ1-6, with TRBD1 identical over 7 bases. The TCR sequence derives from a human donor in good health (CMV status not recorded). Some clones in this sample may be carry-over from other donors' samples. The DNA of the CDR3 is TGTGCCAGCCGGGACAGAGGGGATTCACCCCTCCACTTT. It specifies CASRDRGDSPLHF.